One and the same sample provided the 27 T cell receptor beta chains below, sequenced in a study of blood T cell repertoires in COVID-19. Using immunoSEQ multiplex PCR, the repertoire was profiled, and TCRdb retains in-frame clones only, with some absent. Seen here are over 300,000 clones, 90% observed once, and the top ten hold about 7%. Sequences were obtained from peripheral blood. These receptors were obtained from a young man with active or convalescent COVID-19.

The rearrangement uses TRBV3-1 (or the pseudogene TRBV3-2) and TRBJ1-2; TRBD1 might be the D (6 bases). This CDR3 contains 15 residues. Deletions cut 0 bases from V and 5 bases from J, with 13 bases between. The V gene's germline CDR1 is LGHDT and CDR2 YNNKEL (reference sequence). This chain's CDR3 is CASSQDSGGRYGYTF. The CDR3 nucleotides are TGTGCCAGCAGCCAAGATTCGGGGGGCCGATATGGCTACACCTTC.

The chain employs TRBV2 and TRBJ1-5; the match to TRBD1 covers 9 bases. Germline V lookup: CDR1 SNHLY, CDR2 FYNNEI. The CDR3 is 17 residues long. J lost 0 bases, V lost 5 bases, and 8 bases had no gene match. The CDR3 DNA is TGTGCCAGCAGTACCGGACAGGGGAAGAATAGCAATCAGCCCCAGCATTTT. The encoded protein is CASSTGQGKNSNQPQHF.

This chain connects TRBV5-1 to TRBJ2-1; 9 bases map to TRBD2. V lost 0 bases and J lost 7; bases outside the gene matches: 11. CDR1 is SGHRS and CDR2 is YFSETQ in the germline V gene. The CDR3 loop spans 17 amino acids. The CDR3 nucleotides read TGCGCCAGCAGCTTGGCTGCGGGAGGGCCCTTACAGAATGAGCAGTTCTTC. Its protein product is CASSLAAGGPLQNEQFF.

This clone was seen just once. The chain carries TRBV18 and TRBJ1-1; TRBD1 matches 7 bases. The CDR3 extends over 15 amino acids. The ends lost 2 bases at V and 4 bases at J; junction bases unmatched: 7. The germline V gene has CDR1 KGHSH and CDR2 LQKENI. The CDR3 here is CASSPSTGAGTEAFF. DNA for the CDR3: TGTGCCAGCTCACCAAGTACAGGGGCGGGCACTGAAGCTTTCTTT.

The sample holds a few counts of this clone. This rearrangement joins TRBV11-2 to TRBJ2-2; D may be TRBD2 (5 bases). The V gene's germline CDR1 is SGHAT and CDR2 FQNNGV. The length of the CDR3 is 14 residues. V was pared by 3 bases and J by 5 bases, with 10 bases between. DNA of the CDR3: TGTGCCAGCAGCTTCGGCGGGTGGACCGGGGAGCTGTTTTTT. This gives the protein CASSFGGWTGELFF.

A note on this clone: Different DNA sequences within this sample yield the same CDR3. The CDR3 coding sequence is TGCGCCAGCAGCCCGGGACAGGGGGCGTACAATGAGCAGTTCTTC. This translates into CASSPGQGAYNEQFF. The gene calls are TRBV5-1 and TRBJ2-1; 12 nucleotides line up with TRBD1. The junction had 3 bases not matched to a gene; V was cut back by 4 bases and J by 4 bases. Germline V gene lookup returns CDR1 SGHRS and CDR2 YFSETQ. The CDR3 covers 15 residues.

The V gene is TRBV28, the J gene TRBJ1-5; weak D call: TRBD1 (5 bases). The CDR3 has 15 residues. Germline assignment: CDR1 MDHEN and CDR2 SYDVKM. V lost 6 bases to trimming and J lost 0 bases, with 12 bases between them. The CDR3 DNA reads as TGTGCCAGCAGGCAAGCAGGGTATAGCAATCAGCCCCAGCATTTT. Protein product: CASRQAGYSNQPQHF.

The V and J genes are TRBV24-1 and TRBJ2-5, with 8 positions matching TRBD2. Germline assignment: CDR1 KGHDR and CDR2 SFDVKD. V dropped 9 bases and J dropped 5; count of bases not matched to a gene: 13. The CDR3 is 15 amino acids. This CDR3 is CATGFEAGVSETQYF. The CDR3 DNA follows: TGTGCCACCGGTTTTGAAGCGGGAGTCTCGGAGACCCAGTACTTC.

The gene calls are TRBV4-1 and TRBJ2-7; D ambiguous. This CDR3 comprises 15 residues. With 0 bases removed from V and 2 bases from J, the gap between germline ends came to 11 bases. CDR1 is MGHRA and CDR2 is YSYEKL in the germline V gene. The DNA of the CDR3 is TGCGCCAGCAGCCAAGAGGTAGGAGAGACCTACGAGCAGTACTTC. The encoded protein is CASSQEVGETYEQYF.

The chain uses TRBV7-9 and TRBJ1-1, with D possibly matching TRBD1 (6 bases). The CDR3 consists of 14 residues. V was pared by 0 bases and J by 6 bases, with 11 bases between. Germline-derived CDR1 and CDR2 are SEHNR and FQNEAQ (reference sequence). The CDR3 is CASSLAGDIAEAFF. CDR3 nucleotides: TGTGCCAGCAGCTTAGCGGGGGACATTGCTGAAGCTTTCTTT.

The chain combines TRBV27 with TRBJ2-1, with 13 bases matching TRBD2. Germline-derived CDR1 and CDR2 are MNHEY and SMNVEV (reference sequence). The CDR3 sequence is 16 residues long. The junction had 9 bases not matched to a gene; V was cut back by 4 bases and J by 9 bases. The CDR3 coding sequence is TGTGCCAGCAGTTCACTACTAGCGGGGGGGCCTGGTGAGCAGTTCTTC. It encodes CASSSLLAGGPGEQFF.

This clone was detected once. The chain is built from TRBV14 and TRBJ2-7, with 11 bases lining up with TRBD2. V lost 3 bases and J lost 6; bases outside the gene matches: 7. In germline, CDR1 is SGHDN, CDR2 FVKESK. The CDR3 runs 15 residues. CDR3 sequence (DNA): TGTGCCAGCAGCCATACGACTAGCGGGACTTTCGAGCAGTACTTC. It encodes CASSHTTSGTFEQYF. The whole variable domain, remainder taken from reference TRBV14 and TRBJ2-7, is EAGVTQFPSHSVIEKGQTVTLRCDPISGHDNLYWYRRVMGKEIKFLLHFVKESKQDESGMPNNRFLAERTGGTYSTLKVQPAELEDSGVYFCASSHTTSGTFEQYFGPGTRLTVT.

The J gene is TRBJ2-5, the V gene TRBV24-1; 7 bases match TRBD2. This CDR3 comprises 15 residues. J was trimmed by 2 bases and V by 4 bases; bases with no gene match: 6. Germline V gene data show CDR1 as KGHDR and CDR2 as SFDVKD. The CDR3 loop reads CATSEGGLEQETQYF. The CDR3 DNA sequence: TGTGCCACCAGTGAGGGAGGACTAGAACAAGAGACCCAGTACTTC.

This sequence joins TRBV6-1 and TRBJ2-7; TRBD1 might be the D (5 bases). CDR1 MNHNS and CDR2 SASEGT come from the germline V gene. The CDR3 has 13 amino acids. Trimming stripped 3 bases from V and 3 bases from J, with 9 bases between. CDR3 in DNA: TGTGCCAGCAGTGACGGGCAGGGCTACGAGCAGTACTTC. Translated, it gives CASSDGQGYEQYF.

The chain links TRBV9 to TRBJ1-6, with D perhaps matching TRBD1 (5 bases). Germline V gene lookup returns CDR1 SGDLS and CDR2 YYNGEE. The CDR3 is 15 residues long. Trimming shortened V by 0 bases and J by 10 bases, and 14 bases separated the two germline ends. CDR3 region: CASSVAQGAGSPLHF. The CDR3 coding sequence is TGTGCCAGCAGCGTAGCCCAGGGAGCGGGATCACCCCTCCACTTT.

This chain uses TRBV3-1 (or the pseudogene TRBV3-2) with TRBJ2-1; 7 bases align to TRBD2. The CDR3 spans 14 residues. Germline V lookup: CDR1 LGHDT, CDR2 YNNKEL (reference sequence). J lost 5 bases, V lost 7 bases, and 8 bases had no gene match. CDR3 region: CASTRGESNNEQFF. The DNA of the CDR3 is TGTGCCAGCACCCGGGGGGAATCTAACAATGAGCAGTTCTTC.

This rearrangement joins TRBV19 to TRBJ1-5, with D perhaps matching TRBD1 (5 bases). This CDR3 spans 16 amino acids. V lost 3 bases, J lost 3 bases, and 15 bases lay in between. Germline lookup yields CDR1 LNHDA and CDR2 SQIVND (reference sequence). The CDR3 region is CASSIVSGLVNQPQHF. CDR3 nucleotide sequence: TGTGCCAGTAGTATCGTGTCAGGGCTGGTCAATCAGCCCCAGCATTTT.

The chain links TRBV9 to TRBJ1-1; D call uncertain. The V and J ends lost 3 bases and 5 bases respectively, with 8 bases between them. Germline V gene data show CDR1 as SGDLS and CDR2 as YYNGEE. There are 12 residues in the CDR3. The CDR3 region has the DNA TGTGCCAGCAGCGGGGCTGGGACTGAAGCTTTCTTT. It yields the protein CASSGAGTEAFF.

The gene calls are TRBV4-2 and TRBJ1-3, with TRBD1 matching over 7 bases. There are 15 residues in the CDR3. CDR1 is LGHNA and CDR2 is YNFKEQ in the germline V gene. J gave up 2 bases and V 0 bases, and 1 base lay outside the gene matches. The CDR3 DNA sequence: TGTGCCAGCAGCCAAGAAGGGACAGCTGGAAACACCATATATTTT. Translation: CASSQEGTAGNTIYF.

DNA of the CDR3: TGCGCCAGCAGGGGCGTCGGGGAGCTGTTTTTT. Its protein product is CASRGVGELFF. The chain employs TRBV5-1 and TRBJ2-2; no firm D call. This CDR3 comprises 11 residues. CDR1 and CDR2 from the germline V gene are SGHRS and YFSETQ. V lost 5 bases and J lost 7, with 6 bases in between.

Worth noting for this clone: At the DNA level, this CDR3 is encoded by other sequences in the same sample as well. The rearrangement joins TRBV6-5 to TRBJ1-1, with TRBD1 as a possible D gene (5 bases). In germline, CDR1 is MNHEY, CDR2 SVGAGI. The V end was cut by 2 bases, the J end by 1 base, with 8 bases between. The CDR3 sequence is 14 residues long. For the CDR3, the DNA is TGTGCCAGCAGTTACGACAGAGGGAACACTGAAGCTTTCTTT. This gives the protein CASSYDRGNTEAFF.

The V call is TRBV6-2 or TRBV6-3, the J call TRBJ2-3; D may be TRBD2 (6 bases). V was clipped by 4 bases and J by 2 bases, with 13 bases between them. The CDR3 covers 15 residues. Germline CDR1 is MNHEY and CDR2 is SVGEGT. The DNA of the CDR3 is TGTGCCAGCAGTTTCTCCCCGGACTACACAGATACGCAGTATTTT. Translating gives CASSFSPDYTDTQYF.

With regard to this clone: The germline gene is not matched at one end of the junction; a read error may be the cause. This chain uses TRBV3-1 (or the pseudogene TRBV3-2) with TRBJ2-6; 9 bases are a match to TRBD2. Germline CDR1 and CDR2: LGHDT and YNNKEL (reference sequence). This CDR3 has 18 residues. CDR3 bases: TGTGCCAGCAGCCCCCAGCGGGGGGCCCGCTCTGGGGCCAACGTGCTGACTTTC. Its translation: CASSPQRGARSGANVLTF.

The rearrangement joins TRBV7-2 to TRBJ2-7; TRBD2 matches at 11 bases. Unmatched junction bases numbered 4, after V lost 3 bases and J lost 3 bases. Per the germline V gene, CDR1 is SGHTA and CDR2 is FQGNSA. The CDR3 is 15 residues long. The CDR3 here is CASSLTTSGNYEQYF. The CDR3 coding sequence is TGTGCCAGCAGCTTGACGACTAGCGGGAACTACGAGCAGTACTTC.

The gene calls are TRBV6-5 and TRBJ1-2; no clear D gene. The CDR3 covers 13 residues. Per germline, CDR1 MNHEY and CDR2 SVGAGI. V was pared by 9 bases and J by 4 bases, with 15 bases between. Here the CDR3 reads CASLPREAYGYTF. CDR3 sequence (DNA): TGTGCCAGTTTACCTCGGGAAGCCTATGGCTACACCTTC.

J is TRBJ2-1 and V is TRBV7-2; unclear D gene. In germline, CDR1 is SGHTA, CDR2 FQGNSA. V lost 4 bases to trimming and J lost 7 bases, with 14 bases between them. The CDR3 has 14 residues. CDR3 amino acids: CASSSDFGSNEQFF. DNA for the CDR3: TGTGCCAGCAGCTCCGACTTTGGGTCTAATGAGCAGTTCTTC.

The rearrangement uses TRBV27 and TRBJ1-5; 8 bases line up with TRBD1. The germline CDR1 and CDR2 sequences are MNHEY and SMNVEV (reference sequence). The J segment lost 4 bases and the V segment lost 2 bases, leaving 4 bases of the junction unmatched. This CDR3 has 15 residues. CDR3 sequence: CASSLVRGPNQPQHF. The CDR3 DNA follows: TGTGCCAGCAGTTTAGTCAGGGGGCCTAATCAGCCCCAGCATTTT.